Listed here are 30 T cell receptor beta chains from one sample, sequenced in a study of spatial heterogeneity in lung cancer. TCRdb re-called the 5' RACE reads with MiXCR, one entry per CDR3 protein. The table shows some 100,000 distinct CDR3 sequences, with about 12% occurring only once. Time point: sample taken at primary tumor resection. Whole RNA came from tumor, nontumor lung or frozen PBMC and was sequenced without being sorted. The specimen was PBMCs, collected at surgery. These receptors all stem from a male donor with early-stage non-small cell lung cancer.

This chain connects TRBV7-2 to TRBJ1-6; 10 positions match TRBD1. The CDR3 contains 16 residues. From germline, CDR1 is SGHTA and CDR2 FQGNSA. V lost 0 bases, J lost 7 bases, and 3 bases stayed unmatched. The CDR3 sequence: CASSLAPGQGNSPLHF. The CDR3 DNA is TGTGCCAGCAGCTTAGCGCCGGGACAGGGGAATTCACCCCTCCACTTT. The whole variable domain, filled in from reference TRBV7-2 and TRBJ1-6, reads GAGVSQSPSNKVTEKGKDVELRCDPISGHTALYWYRQSLGQGLEFLIYFQGNSAPDKSGLPSDRFSAERTGGSVSTLTIQRTQQEDSAVYLCASSLAPGQGNSPLHFGNGTRLTVT.

This sequence joins TRBV11-2 and TRBJ2-1; D gene unclear. From germline, CDR1 is SGHAT and CDR2 FQNNGV. With 1 base removed from V and 5 bases from J, the gap between germline ends came to 9 bases. The CDR3 spans 14 residues. The CDR3 coding sequence is TGTGCCAGCAGCTTAGTTTCAGTGCACAATGAGCAGTTCTTC. Translation: CASSLVSVHNEQFF.

The sample holds a few counts of this clonotype. V and J are TRBV7-3 and TRBJ2-3, with 11 bases matching TRBD2. Germline trimming cut 5 bases from V and 2 bases from J; bases unmatched to any gene: 9. Per germline, CDR1 SGHTA and CDR2 FQGTGA. The CDR3 totals 17 residues. CDR3 amino acids: CASSQNLAGGYTDTQYF. Written as DNA, the CDR3 is TGTGCCAGCAGCCAAAACCTAGCGGGGGGATACACAGATACGCAGTATTTT.

The chain couples TRBV15 to TRBJ2-3; a possible D gene is TRBD2 (7 bases). Trimming stripped 8 bases from V and 2 bases from J, with 14 bases between. Germline CDR1 LNHNV, CDR2 YYDKDF (reference sequence). The CDR3 spans 14 residues. The CDR3 DNA reads TGTGCCACCCGCTCGGGGGGCCCCACAGATACGCAGTATTTT. The encoded protein is CATRSGGPTDTQYF.

The gene calls are TRBV20-1 and TRBJ2-7; TRBD2 matches at 7 bases. The CDR3 contains 14 residues. Germline V gives CDR1 DFQATT, CDR2 SNEGSKA (reference sequence). Trimming removed 1 base from V and 4 bases from J; junction bases left unmatched: 7. The DNA for the CDR3 is TGCAGTGCTAGAGCTCGGACTAGTTTATACGAGCAGTACTTC. This encodes CSARARTSLYEQYF.

Written as DNA, the CDR3 is TGCGCCAGCAGTGAGTCGTGGGGATCCTATGGCTACACCTTC. It yields the protein CASSESWGSYGYTF. This chain joins TRBV10-2 and TRBJ1-2; no clear D. Trimming left V 0 bases short and J 4 bases short, with 9 bases between. Germline assignment: CDR1 WSHSY and CDR2 SAAADI. The CDR3 totals 14 residues.

This clonotype was counted only a few times. The V gene is TRBV2, the J gene TRBJ1-4, with D perhaps TRBD1 (5 bases). Between the trimmed V and J ends, which lost 11 bases and 11 bases, there was a span of 21 bases. This CDR3 is built from 13 residues. Germline loops: CDR1 SNHLY, CDR2 FYNNEI. CDR3: CAWGDQTPPKLFF. DNA for the CDR3: TGTGCCTGGGGGGACCAGACGCCACCTAAACTGTTTTTT.

Details on this clonotype: Possible read error: a much larger clone is one base away. The chain employs TRBV4-2 and TRBJ2-1, with no clear D. Germline loops: CDR1 LGHNA, CDR2 YNFKEQ. This CDR3 region has 14 residues. CDR3 nucleotide sequence: TGTGCCAGCAGCCAAGACTTCCGTTCCAATGAGCAGTTGTTC. Its translation is CASSQDFRSNEQLF.

The chain uses TRBV6-5 and TRBJ2-1, with D perhaps assigned TRBD1 or TRBD2 (5 bases each). In germline, CDR1 is MNHEY, CDR2 SVGAGI. The CDR3 runs to 18 residues. V lost 1 base, J lost 4 bases, and 20 bases lay in between. The CDR3 nucleotides are TGTGCCAGCAGTTACTTGCCGAGGGACCTATCTCTATACAATGAGCAGTTCTTC. The encoded protein is CASSYLPRDLSLYNEQFF.

This clonotype appeared a few times. The rearrangement joins TRBV19 to TRBJ2-5; 11 bases fit TRBD2. Germline trimming cut 11 bases from V and 2 bases from J; bases unmatched to any gene: 16. Germline V gene lookup returns CDR1 LNHDA and CDR2 SQIVND (reference sequence). This CDR3 has 17 amino acids. The chain's CDR3 is CAAPPGLAVLPQETQYF. The CDR3 DNA follows: TGTGCCGCCCCCCCGGGACTAGCGGTCCTGCCTCAAGAGACCCAGTACTTC.

A few counts support this clonotype. The V gene is TRBV20-1, the J gene TRBJ2-3; no reliable D call. The germline gives CDR1 DFQATT, CDR2 SNEGSKA (reference sequence). This CDR3 region has 13 residues. CDR3 coding DNA: TGCGGAGTGCGTTATTCAGGCACAGATACGCAGTATTTT. Its protein is CGVRYSGTDTQYF.

This rearrangement joins TRBV30 to TRBJ2-5; tentatively, D is TRBD1 or TRBD2 (5 bases each). Germline V CDR1 and CDR2: GTSNPN, SVGIG (reference sequence). The CDR3 loop spans 14 amino acids. Between the trimmed V and J ends, which lost 0 bases and 10 bases, there was a span of 18 bases. Written as DNA, the CDR3 is TGTGCCTGGAGTGTAGACAGAGGGGTATTGGACCAGTACTTC. It translates to CAWSVDRGVLDQYF.

This clonotype was counted only a few times. The chain recombines TRBV30 with TRBJ1-5; D might be TRBD1 (5 bases). The V end was cut by 0 bases, the J end by 3 bases, with 6 bases between. Germline CDR1 reads GTSNPN; CDR2 reads SVGIG (reference sequence). The CDR3 covers 13 residues. The CDR3 loop is CAWSVQVNQPQHF. The DNA for the CDR3 is TGTGCCTGGAGTGTACAGGTCAATCAGCCCCAGCATTTT. Full variable domain (remainder filled in from reference TRBV30 and TRBJ1-5): SQTIHQWPATLVQPVGSPLSLECTVEGTSNPNLYWYRQAAGRGLQLLFYSVGIGQISSEVPQNLSASRPQDRQFILSSKKLLLSDSGFYLCAWSVQVNQPQHFGDGTRLSIL.

The genes are TRBV20-1 and TRBJ1-6; 8 positions agree with TRBD1. CDR3 length: 17 amino acids. With 4 bases clipped from V and 5 bases from J, the junction kept 13 bases outside the gene matches. Per the germline V gene, CDR1 is DFQATT and CDR2 is SNEGSKA (reference sequence). The CDR3 protein is CSATRGQGAWDNSPLHF. DNA of the CDR3: TGCAGTGCTACCCGGGGTCAGGGGGCTTGGGATAATTCACCCCTCCACTTT.

This clonotype has a handful of counts. The gene calls are TRBV20-1 and TRBJ1-1, with no clear D. The germline V and J ends were trimmed by 3 bases and 4 bases, with 12 bases remaining between them. The V gene's germline CDR1 is DFQATT and CDR2 SNEGSKA (reference sequence). CDR3 size: 13 residues. The CDR3 bases are TGCAGTGCTAGGCTTTTAGACCGCACTGAAGCTTTCTTT. It specifies CSARLLDRTEAFF.

This clonotype was observed at least ten times. This chain connects TRBV5-1 to TRBJ2-1; D gene unclear. Germline V lookup: CDR1 SGHRS, CDR2 YFSETQ. V lost 4 bases, J lost 10 bases, and 9 bases lay in between. CDR3 length: 11 residues. The CDR3 nucleotides read TGCGCCAGCAGCCTAAGCGCGGAGCAGTTCTTC. The encoded protein is CASSLSAEQFF.

This clonotype showed up many times. The gene calls are TRBV3-1 and TRBJ1-2, with no clear D. Germline CDR1 is LGHDT and CDR2 is YNNKEL (reference sequence). V shed 0 bases and J shed 4 bases, with 12 bases lying between them. The CDR3 covers 15 residues. The CDR3 DNA sequence: TGTGCCAGCAGCCAAGAAGGATCAGAGTTCTATGGCTACACCTTC. It specifies CASSQEGSEFYGYTF. The whole variable domain, remainder taken from reference TRBV3-1 and TRBJ1-2, is DTAVSQTPKYLVTQMGNDKSIKCEQNLGHDTMYWYKQDSKKFLKIMFSYNNKELIINETVPNRFSPKSPDKAHLNLHINSLELGDSAVYFCASSQEGSEFYGYTFGSGTRLTVV.

This rearrangement joins TRBV23-1 to TRBJ1-1; 8 bases agree with TRBD1. TRBV23-1 qualifies as an ORF whose function is uncertain. This CDR3 has 15 residues. The trim removed 6 bases at V and 0 bases at J, leaving 6 bases unmatched. The CDR3 reads CASRRNRGMNTEAFF. The CDR3 nucleotides are TGCGCCAGCAGGCGCAACAGGGGGATGAACACTGAAGCTTTCTTT.

This clonotype appeared a few times. The rearrangement links TRBV27 to TRBJ2-3; possible D gene TRBD2, 6 bases. The germline V and J ends were trimmed by 5 bases and 0 bases, with 21 bases remaining between them. Germline CDR1 MNHEY, CDR2 SMNVEV (reference sequence). The CDR3 runs to 18 residues. The CDR3 here is CASSRVPQGGLSTDTQYF. CDR3 sequence (DNA): TGTGCCAGCAGTCGAGTCCCCCAGGGAGGCCTTAGCACAGATACGCAGTATTTT.

This rearrangement joins TRBV5-5 to TRBJ2-2; 9 positions match TRBD1. Trimming cost V 6 bases and J 7 bases; bases outside gene matches: 16. CDR1 is SGHKS and CDR2 is YYEKEE in the germline V gene (reference sequence). The CDR3 is 17 residues long. The CDR3 spells CASTLQTGGAFNGELFF. In nucleotides, the CDR3 is TGTGCCAGCACCCTCCAAACAGGGGGCGCTTTTAACGGGGAGCTGTTTTTT.

Only a few counts were recorded for this clonotype. J is TRBJ2-3 and V is TRBV7-2, with D unresolved. This CDR3 region has 13 residues. Trimming took off 5 bases at V and 7 bases at J, with 13 bases between the two ends. The V gene's germline CDR1 is SGHTA and CDR2 FQGNSA. The CDR3 nucleotides are TGTGCCAGCAGCCCCCCCGGGCCGTATACGCAGTATTTT. This translates into CASSPPGPYTQYF. The full variable domain, rest sourced from reference TRBV7-2 and TRBJ2-3, is GAGVSQSPSNKVTEKGKDVELRCDPISGHTALYWYRQSLGQGLEFLIYFQGNSAPDKSGLPSDRFSAERTGGSVSTLTIQRTQQEDSAVYLCASSPPGPYTQYFGPGTRLTVL.

This clonotype turned up a few times. This sequence joins TRBV11-2 and TRBJ2-5, with TRBD2 identical over 8 bases. The junction had 14 bases not matched to a gene; V was cut back by 6 bases and J by 5 bases. The CDR3 has 16 amino acids. From germline, CDR1 is SGHAT and CDR2 FQNNGV. Here the CDR3 reads CASSLGLAGLSETQYF. As DNA, the CDR3 is TGTGCCAGCAGTCTTGGGCTAGCGGGTCTTTCGGAGACCCAGTACTTC.

This clonotype has just a few counts. CDR3 sequence (DNA): TGCGCCAGCAGCCAAGACGAACCCGGGACAGGCCCGTCACCCCTCCACTTT. Translating it yields CASSQDEPGTGPSPLHF. The J gene is TRBJ1-6, the V gene TRBV4-3; 8 positions agree with TRBD1. CDR3 length: 17 residues. CDR1 is LGHNA and CDR2 is YSLEER in the germline V gene. With 0 bases clipped from V and 10 bases from J, the junction kept 11 bases outside the gene matches.

This clonotype was observed a handful of times. The chain joins TRBV7-6 to TRBJ2-3, with 10 positions matching TRBD2. CDR1 and CDR2 from the germline V gene are SGHVS and FNYEAQ. This CDR3 comprises 17 residues. With V trimmed by 1 base and J by 0 bases, 4 bases remained unmatched. CDR3 protein: CASSLGASGRSTDTQYF. DNA for the CDR3: TGTGCCAGCAGCTTAGGGGCTAGCGGGAGAAGCACAGATACGCAGTATTTT.

This clonotype was seen a few times. J is TRBJ2-1 and V is TRBV29-1; 11 nucleotides line up with TRBD2. CDR1 and CDR2 (germline): SQVTM, ANQGSEA. The CDR3 totals 14 residues. V was clipped by 8 bases and J by 4 bases; unmatched bases: 7. In DNA form, the CDR3 reads TGCAGCCTAGGTGGGACTAGCGGTTACAATGAGCAGTTCTTC. Protein product: CSLGGTSGYNEQFF.

This sequence joins TRBV6-6 and TRBJ2-5; a possible D gene is TRBD2 (5 bases). The germline V gene has CDR1 MNHNY and CDR2 SVGAGI (reference sequence). The CDR3 consists of 13 residues. V shed 2 bases and J shed 6 bases, with 10 bases lying between them. The CDR3 loop reads CASSYVGSQTQYF. The DNA of the CDR3 is TGTGCCAGCAGTTACGTGGGGAGTCAGACCCAGTACTTC.

This clonotype was seen more than once but under ten times. The chain is built from TRBV6-1 and TRBJ2-5, with D possibly TRBD2 on 5 matching bases. The CDR3 runs to 13 residues. Germline loops: CDR1 MNHNS, CDR2 SASEGT. Trimming cost V 6 bases and J 4 bases, with 12 bases left between them. CDR3 amino acids: CASRGSGLETQYF. The CDR3 DNA sequence: TGTGCCAGCAGAGGATCGGGATTAGAGACCCAGTACTTC.

The chain joins TRBV10-2 to TRBJ2-2, with 13 positions matching TRBD2. CDR1 and CDR2 (germline): WSHSY, SAAADI. There are 15 residues in the CDR3. After removal of 6 bases from V and 3 bases from J, the junction contained 1 base not matched to a gene. The CDR3 nucleotides are TGCGCCAGCAGCACTAGCGGGGGGGACACCGGGGAGCTGTTTTTT. Translated, it gives CASSTSGGDTGELFF.

This clonotype was found a few times. The genes are TRBV28 and TRBJ2-7, with D tentatively TRBD2 (6 bases). This CDR3 has 12 residues. V was clipped by 7 bases and J by 3 bases, with 10 bases between them. Germline V gene lookup returns CDR1 MDHEN and CDR2 SYDVKM. The CDR3 DNA sequence: TGTGCCAGCACCCCGGGACTCTACGAGCAGTACTTC. Amino acid sequence: CASTPGLYEQYF.

This clonotype occurred a few times. The rearrangement joins TRBV2 to TRBJ2-1; D ambiguous. The CDR3 is 14 amino acids. V was clipped by 5 bases and J by 10 bases, with 18 bases between them. Germline V gives CDR1 SNHLY, CDR2 FYNNEI. Here the CDR3 DNA reads TGTGCCAGCAGTTTTTCTAGGCAGGTCGACGAGCAGTTCTTC. It specifies CASSFSRQVDEQFF.